This T cell receptor beta chain was retrieved from a study of T cells after yellow fever vaccination. Findings and limits, study-wide: A faster peak, day 5 versus 15, was reached by the weaker secondary response. Clones from primary vaccination mostly reappeared after the booster (96% CD4, over 85% CD8).

By 5'RACE template switching, TCR cDNA was produced, with a universal primer site and UMIs added in the process. TCRdb reprocessed the 5' RACE reads via MiXCR and lists one record per CDR3 protein. The repertoire has roughly 50,000 distinct CDR3 sequences, roughly 7.4% of them found once; the top ten carry roughly 31%. This clonotype has ten or more counts. The antigen is not known. Per germline, CDR1 SGHTA and CDR2 FQGNSA. The CDR3 loop spans 15 amino acids. V was clipped by 5 bases and J by 3 bases; unmatched bases: 9. The genes are TRBV7-2 and TRBJ1-1, with 7 bases fitting TRBD1. The sequenced sample was CD8+ T cells sorted from PBMCs, obtained roughly 15 days after the first yellow fever vaccination. This TCR came from a man younger than 35 who received the YFV17D yellow fever vaccine. Here the CDR3 DNA reads TGTGCCAGCAGCACGACGATCAGGGGGGACACTGAAGCTTTCTTT. Protein product: CASSTTIRGDTEAFF.